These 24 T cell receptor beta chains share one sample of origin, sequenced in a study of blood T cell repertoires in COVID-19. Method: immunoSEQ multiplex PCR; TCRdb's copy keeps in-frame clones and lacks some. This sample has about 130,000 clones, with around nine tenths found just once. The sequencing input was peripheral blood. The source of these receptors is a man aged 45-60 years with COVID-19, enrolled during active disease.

CDR3 DNA: TGTGCCAGCAGGGGGCAGGGCCAAGATGAGCAGTTCTTC. This sequence encodes CASRGQGQDEQFF. V and J are TRBV7-2 and TRBJ2-1; D may be TRBD1 (5 bases). CDR1 and CDR2 (germline): SGHTA, FQGNSA. The CDR3 totals 13 residues. V lost 6 bases and J 8 bases, leaving 14 bases between the germline ends.

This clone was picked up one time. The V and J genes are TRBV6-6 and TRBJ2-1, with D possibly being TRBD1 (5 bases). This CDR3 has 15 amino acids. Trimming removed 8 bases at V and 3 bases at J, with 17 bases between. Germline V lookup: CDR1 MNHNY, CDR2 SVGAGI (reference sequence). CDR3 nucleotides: TGTGCCAGCGCCTCAGCAAGGGGTGACTACAATGAGCAGTTCTTC. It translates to CASASARGDYNEQFF.

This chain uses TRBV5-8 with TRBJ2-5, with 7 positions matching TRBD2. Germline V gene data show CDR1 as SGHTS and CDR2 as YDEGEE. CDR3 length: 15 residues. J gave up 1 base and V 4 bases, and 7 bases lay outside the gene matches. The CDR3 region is CASSIIAGRQETQYF. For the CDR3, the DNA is TGTGCCAGCAGCATTATAGCGGGCCGCCAAGAGACCCAGTACTTC.

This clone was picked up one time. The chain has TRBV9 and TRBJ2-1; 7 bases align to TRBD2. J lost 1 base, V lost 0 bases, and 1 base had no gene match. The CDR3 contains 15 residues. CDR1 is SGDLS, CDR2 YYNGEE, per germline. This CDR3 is CASSVVGGSYNEQFF. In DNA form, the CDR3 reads TGTGCCAGCAGCGTAGTGGGAGGGTCCTACAATGAGCAGTTCTTC.

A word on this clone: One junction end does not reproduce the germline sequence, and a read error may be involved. CDR3 sequence reads: CASTEAGGQTGELFF. The CDR3 DNA follows: TGTGCCAGCACTGAAGCGGGAGGCCAAACCGGGGAGCTGTTTTTT. The rearrangement uses TRBV6-1 and TRBJ2-2; 9 bases fit TRBD2. The CDR3 sequence is 15 residues long. The V gene's germline CDR1 is MNHNS and CDR2 SASEGT.

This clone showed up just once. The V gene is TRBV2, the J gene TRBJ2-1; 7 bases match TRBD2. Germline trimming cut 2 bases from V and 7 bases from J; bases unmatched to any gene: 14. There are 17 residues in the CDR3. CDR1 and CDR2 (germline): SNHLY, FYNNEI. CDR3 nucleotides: TGTGCCAGCAGTGAACAAGGGCTAGCCGGGGGGTTAAATGAGCAGTTCTTC. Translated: CASSEQGLAGGLNEQFF.

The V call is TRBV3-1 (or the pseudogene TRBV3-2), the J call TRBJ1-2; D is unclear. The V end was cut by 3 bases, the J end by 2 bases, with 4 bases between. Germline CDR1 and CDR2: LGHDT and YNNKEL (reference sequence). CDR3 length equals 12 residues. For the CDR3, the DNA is TGTGCCAGCAGCCAGGGCAACTATGGCTACACCTTC. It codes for CASSQGNYGYTF.

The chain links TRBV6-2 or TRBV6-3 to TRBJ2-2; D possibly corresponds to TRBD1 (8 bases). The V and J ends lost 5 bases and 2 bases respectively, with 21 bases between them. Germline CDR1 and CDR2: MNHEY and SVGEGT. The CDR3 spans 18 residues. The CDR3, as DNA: TGTGCCAGCAGTGCTTACAGGGGGGGTGGTCCTAACACCGGGGAGCTGTTTTTT. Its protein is CASSAYRGGGPNTGELFF.

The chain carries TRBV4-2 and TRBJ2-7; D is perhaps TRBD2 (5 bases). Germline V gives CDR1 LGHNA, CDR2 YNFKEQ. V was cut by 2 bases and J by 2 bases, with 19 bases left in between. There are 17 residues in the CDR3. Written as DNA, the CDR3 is TGTGCCAGCAGCCAACTAGAGGGCGGCCAACGGGCCTACGAGCAGTACTTC. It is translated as CASSQLEGGQRAYEQYF.

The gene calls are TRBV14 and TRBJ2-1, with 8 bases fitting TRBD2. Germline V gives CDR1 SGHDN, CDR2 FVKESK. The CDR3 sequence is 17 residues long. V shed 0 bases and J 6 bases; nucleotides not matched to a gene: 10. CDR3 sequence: CASSQDPSGRNSNEQFF. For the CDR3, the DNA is TGTGCCAGCAGCCAAGACCCCAGCGGGAGAAATTCCAATGAGCAGTTCTTC.

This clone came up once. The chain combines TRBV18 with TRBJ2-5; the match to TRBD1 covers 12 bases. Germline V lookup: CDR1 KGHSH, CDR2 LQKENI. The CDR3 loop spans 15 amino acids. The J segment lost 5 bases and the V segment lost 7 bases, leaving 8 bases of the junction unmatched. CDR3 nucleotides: TGTGCCAGCTTCCCCGGGACAGGGGGCCTTGAGACCCAGTACTTC. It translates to CASFPGTGGLETQYF. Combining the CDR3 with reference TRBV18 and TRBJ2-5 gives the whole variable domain NAGVMQNPRHLVRRRGQEARLRCSPMKGHSHVYWYRQLPEEGLKFMVYLQKENIIDESGMPKERFSAEFPKEGPSILRIQQVVRGDSAAYFCASFPGTGGLETQYFGPGTRLLVL.

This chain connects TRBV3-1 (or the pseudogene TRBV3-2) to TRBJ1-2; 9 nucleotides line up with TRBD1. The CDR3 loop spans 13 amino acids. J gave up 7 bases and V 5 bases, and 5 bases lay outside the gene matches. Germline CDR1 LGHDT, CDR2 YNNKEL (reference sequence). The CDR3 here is CASSLGQGSGYTF. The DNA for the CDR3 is TGTGCCAGCAGCTTGGGACAGGGAAGTGGCTACACCTTC.

Here the CDR3 reads CAISEPGTSGIYNEQFF. In nucleotides, the CDR3 is TGTGCCATCAGTGAGCCTGGGACTAGCGGGATCTACAATGAGCAGTTCTTC. The chain recombines TRBV10-3 with TRBJ2-1; 13 bases match TRBD2. The CDR3 sequence is 17 residues long. The germline gives CDR1 ENHRY, CDR2 SYGVKD. V lost 2 bases, J lost 3 bases, and 4 bases stayed unmatched.

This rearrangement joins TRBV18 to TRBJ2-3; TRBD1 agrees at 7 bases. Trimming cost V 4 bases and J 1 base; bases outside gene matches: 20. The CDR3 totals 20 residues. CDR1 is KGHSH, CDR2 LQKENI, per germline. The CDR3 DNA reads TGTGCCAGCTCACGACGCCCGGGACAGTCATCCATGGGGGGCACAGATACGCAGTATTTT. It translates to CASSRRPGQSSMGGTDTQYF.

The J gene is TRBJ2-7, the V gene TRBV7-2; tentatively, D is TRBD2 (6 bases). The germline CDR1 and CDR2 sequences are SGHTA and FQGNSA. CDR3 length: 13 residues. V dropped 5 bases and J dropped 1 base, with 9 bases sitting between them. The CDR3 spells CASSPGGSYEQYF. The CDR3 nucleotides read TGTGCCAGCAGCCCCGGGGGTTCCTACGAGCAGTACTTC.

The CDR3, as DNA: TGTGCCAGCAGCCCAGGCGGGCCTATCTACGAGCAGTACTTC. This codes for CASSPGGPIYEQYF. This rearrangement joins TRBV7-4 to TRBJ2-7, with D perhaps matching TRBD2 (5 bases). Germline CDR1 is SGHVT and CDR2 is SQSDAQ. The CDR3 totals 14 residues. V lost 5 bases and J lost 3, with 14 bases in between.

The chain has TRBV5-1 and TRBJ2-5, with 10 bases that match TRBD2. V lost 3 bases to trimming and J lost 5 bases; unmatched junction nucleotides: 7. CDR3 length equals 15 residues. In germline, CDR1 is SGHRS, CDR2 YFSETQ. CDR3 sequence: CASSSAGGPGETQYF. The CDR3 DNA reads TGCGCCAGCAGCTCAGCGGGAGGGCCCGGTGAGACCCAGTACTTC.

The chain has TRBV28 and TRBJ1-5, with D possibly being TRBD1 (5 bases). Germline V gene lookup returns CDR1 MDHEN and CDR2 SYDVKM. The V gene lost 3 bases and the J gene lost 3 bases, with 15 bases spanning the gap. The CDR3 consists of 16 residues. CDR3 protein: CASSLGHGAFNQPQHF. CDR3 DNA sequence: TGTGCCAGCAGTTTGGGGCACGGAGCTTTCAATCAGCCCCAGCATTTT.

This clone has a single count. The DNA for the CDR3 is TGTGCCAGCAGCGGCCGGGAAGGGAGCTCCTACAATGAGCAGTTCTTC. It is translated as CASSGREGSSYNEQFF. The chain recombines TRBV5-4 with TRBJ2-1, with D perhaps TRBD2 (5 bases). V lost 4 bases and J 0 bases, leaving 14 bases between the germline ends. This CDR3 is 16 amino acids long. Germline V CDR1 and CDR2: SGHNT, YYREEE (reference sequence).

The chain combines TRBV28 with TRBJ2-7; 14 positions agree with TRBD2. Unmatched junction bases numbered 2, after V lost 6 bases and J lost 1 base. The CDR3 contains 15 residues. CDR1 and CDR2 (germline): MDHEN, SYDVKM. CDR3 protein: CASRRTSGRSYEQYF. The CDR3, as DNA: TGTGCCAGCAGGAGGACTAGCGGGAGGTCCTACGAGCAGTACTTC.

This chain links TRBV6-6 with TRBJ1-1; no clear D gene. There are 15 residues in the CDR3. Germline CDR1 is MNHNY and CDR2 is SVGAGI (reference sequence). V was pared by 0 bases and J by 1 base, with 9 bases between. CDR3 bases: TGTGCCAGCAGTTACTCGGGCAGCCGGAACACTGAAGCTTTCTTT. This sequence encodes CASSYSGSRNTEAFF.

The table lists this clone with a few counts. The CDR3: CASSPQRTGELFF. The CDR3 DNA follows: TGCGCCAGCAGCCCACAGAGAACCGGGGAGCTGTTTTTT. The chain is built from TRBV10-1 and TRBJ2-2, with no clear D. The V and J ends lost 6 bases and 5 bases respectively, with 10 bases between them. Germline lookup yields CDR1 WNHNN and CDR2 SYGVQD (reference sequence). The CDR3 loop spans 13 amino acids.

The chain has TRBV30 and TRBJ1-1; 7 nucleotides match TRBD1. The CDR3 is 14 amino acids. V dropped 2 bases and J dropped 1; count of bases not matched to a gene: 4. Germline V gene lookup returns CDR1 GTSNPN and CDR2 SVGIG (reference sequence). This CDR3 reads CAWSKTGWNTEAFF. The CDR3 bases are TGTGCCTGGAGTAAGACAGGGTGGAACACTGAAGCTTTCTTT. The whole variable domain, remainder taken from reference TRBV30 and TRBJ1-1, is SQTIHQWPATLVQPVGSPLSLECTVEGTSNPNLYWYRQAAGRGLQLLFYSVGIGQISSEVPQNLSASRPQDRQFILSSKKLLLSDSGFYLCAWSKTGWNTEAFFGQGTRLTVV.

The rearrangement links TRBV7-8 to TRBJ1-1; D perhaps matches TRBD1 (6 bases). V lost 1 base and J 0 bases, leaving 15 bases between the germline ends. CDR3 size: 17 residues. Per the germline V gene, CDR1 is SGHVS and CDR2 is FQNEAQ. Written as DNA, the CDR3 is TGTGCCAGCAGCTTAGTAGGGGGGGGGAATTTGAACACTGAAGCTTTCTTT. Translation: CASSLVGGGNLNTEAFF.